This TCR beta chain appears in the sequencing data of a study of blood T cell repertoires in COVID-19 (dated by TCRdb to about 2020). Context from the whole study: Collaborator samples came from the United States, Italy and Spain and covered acute and convalescent phases of COVID-19. The repertoires were made available in a free public database intended to serve as a resource for research on the immune response to SARS-CoV-2. Nearly every sample came with metadata listing a de-identified subject ID, COVID-19 status, age in years and sex. Where HLA class I and class II types were available, the types were taken from metadata supplied by the sample provider, not from assay-based typing. The dataset comprised deeply sampled blood TCRbeta repertoires from subjects exposed to, actively infected with, or recovered from COVID-19. The material from the prospective study consisted of cDNA or gDNA derived from T cells, B-cell-depleted T cells, or PBMCs. The samples were drawn from the first 160 participants of the ongoing ImmuneRACE study and from about 1,200 subjects provided by 6 global collaborators.

Whole blood was collected in K2EDTA tubes by collaborating institutions according to the institutions' own protocols. For TCRbeta analysis, collaborators shipped samples as frozen whole blood, isolated PBMCs, or DNA extracted from either of those sample types. TCRbeta CDR3 regions were amplified from genomic DNA by means of the immunoSEQ Assay, a bias-controlled multiplex PCR. Processing in the source paper ran as follows. Nucleated cell counts per sample were estimated from amplification of reference gene primers within the assay. Sequence reads were collapsed and filtered to measure the absolute abundance of every unique TCRbeta CDR3 rearrangement. For each sample, productive Simpson clonality was calculated as the square root of Simpson's diversity index across productive rearrangements. TCRdb limited this immuneACCESS table to in-frame rearrangements with V and J called. A share of clones is missing; checked studies link under half to unresolved V genes, and the rest is unexplained. The V and J calls and clone size are taken from that table; D and trimming were inferred from the DNA. In all, the sample holds roughly 190,000 clones, and 65% to 80% of those were seen once. The top ten clones comprise around 12% of the sample.

In the case of this clone: Its antigen remains unidentified. The input lacks base qualities; no much larger clone sits a single base away.

The germline ends are 14 bases apart after V is trimmed by 5 bases and J by 9 bases. Per the germline V gene, SGHTA is the CDR1 and FQGNSA is the CDR2. The CDR3, from cysteine to phenylalanine, totals 13 residues. Just CDR3 DNA is preserved here, 39 bases in frame from base 1. The study at large found these results: The quantity of clinical and demographic metadata differed by source and by participant and was supplied without curation.

This receptor was obtained from a woman between 50 and 59 years old with acute or convalescent COVID-19. Material for sequencing was peripheral blood. The receptor chain draws on TRBV7-2 and TRBJ2-1; perhaps TRBD2 is the D gene, with 6 bases matching. The nucleotides read TGTGCCAGCAGCGGAAGCGGGCTCGGTGAGCAGTTCTTC. Translated, it reads CASSGSGLGEQFF.